This T cell receptor (beta chain) was identified in a study of cytomegalovirus exposure and HLA in healthy donors. Overall study findings and caveats: There were a few CMV-associated chains whose specificity for CMV antigens was confirmed in vitro. Associated with cytomegalovirus, according to the listing, were around 170 TCR beta chains.

TCRdb keeps only in-frame clones here, not all; method: immunoSEQ multiplex PCR. This table has some 130,000 clones, approximately 84% appearing once. CDR3 size: 14 residues. Trimming left V 2 bases short and J 2 bases short, with 10 bases between. Germline CDR1 is SGHVS and CDR2 is FNYEAQ. Turning to this clone: Its antigen is currently unknown.

The chain is built from TRBV7-6 and TRBJ2-7, with D unresolved. The sample taken for sequencing was PBMCs. This clonotype originated in a man aged 25 to 40 in good health and CMV-seropositive. The CDR3 protein is CASSLHEITYEQYF. The CDR3 nucleotides read TGTGCCAGCAGCTTACATGAGATTACCTACGAGCAGTACTTC.